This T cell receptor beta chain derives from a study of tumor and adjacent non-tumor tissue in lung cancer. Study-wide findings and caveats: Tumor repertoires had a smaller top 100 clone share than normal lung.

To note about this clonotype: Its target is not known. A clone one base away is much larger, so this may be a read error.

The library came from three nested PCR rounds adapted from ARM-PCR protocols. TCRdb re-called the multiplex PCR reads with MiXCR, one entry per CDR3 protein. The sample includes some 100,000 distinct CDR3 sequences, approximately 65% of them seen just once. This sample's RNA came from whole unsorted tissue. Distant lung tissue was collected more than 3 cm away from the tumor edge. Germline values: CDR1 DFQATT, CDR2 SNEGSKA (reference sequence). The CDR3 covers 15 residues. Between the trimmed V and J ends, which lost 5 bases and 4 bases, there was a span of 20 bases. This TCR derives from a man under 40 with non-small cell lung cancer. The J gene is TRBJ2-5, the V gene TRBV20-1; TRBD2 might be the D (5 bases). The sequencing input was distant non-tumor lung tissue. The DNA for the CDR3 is TGCAGTGCTTCCAACGAGAGGGCCTTGTTAGAGACCCAGTACTTC. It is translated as CSASNERALLETQYF.